This TCR beta chain was sequenced during a study of cytomegalovirus exposure and HLA in healthy donors. Findings of the study overall: It was reportedly the case that the classifier diagnosed cytomegalovirus status with high specificity and sensitivity. A later analysis found TCR association rates differed by HLA locus, highest for DRB1 and lowest for HLA-C.

Only a few counts were recorded for this clone. Antigen specificity is unknown. V shed 0 bases and J shed 7 bases, with 5 bases lying between them. The germline V gene encodes CDR1 LGHNA and CDR2 YNFKEQ. CDR3 length: 12 residues. PCR primers comprised 60 Vbeta and 13 Jbeta primers. Assay: immunoSEQ multiplex PCR; the TCRdb copy retains only in-frame clones and omits some. The sample consists of 150,000 to 200,000 clones, about three quarters of them appearing once. The gene calls are TRBV4-2 and TRBJ2-3; no firm D call. Sequencing was done on a sample of PBMCs. The receptor was isolated from a female donor in good health and CMV-seronegative. The CDR3 spells CASSQDSNTQYF. CDR3 nucleotide sequence: TGTGCCAGCAGCCAAGATTCAAATACGCAGTATTTT.